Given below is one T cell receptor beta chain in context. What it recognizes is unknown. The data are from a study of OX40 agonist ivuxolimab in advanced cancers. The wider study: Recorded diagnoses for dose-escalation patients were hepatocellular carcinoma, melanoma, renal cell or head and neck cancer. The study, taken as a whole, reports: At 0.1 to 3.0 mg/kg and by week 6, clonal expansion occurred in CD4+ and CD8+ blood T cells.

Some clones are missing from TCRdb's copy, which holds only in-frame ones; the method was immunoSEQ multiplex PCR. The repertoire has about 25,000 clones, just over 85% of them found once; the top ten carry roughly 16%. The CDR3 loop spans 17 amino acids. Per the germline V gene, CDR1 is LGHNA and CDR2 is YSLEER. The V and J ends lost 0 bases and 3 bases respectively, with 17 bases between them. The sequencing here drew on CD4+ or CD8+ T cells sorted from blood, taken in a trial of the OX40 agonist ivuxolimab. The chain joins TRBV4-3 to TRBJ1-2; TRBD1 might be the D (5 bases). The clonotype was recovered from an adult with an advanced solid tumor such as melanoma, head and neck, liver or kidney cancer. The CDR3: CASSQDRGRTPYYGYTF. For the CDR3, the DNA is TGCGCCAGCAGCCAAGATAGGGGCCGGACTCCGTACTATGGCTACACCTTC.